This is a list of T cell receptor beta chains from one sample in a study of CD4 and CD8 cells across lung adenocarcinoma regions. TCRdb re-called the PCR reads with MiXCR, one entry per CDR3 protein. The table shows 21,000 or so distinct CDR3 sequences, with approximately 49% occurring only once. Sequencing used CD8+ T cells from the center of a lung tumor. These receptors were obtained from a female donor with lung adenocarcinoma. The CD4 and CD8 labels of this study may be unreliable. Both conserved end residues are part of each CDR3. Each record gives: clone size, J gene, V gene, D gene, CDR3 DNA, CDR3 protein. A D gene is named only where the DNA matches it firmly. The size of a clone is reported for some rows only, either as once, few or many, or as a class for expanded clones.

clone size: NA; J gene: TRBJ2-5; V gene: TRBV6-1; D gene: TRBD2; CDR3 DNA: TGTGCCAGCAGACCCAGCGGGGGAGAGACCCAGCTCTTC; CDR3 protein: CASRPSGGETQLF
clone size: NA; J gene: TRBJ2-3; V gene: TRBV6-4; D gene: TRBD1; CDR3 DNA: TGTGCCGGGGGAACCGGGACAGGACACCAAGATACGCAGTATTTT; CDR3 protein: CAGGTGTGHQDTQYF
clone size: many; J gene: TRBJ1-1; V gene: TRBV6-5; D gene: TRBD1; CDR3 DNA: TGTGCCAGCAGTTACGGTGGACAGGGCAGCATGAACACTGAAGCTTTCTTT; CDR3 protein: CASSYGGQGSMNTEAFF
clone size: NA; J gene: TRBJ2-3; V gene: TRBV6-4; D gene: TRBD1; CDR3 DNA: TGTGCCAGCAGGGGGTCCGGGGACAGTTCCCCAGATACGCAGTATTTT; CDR3 protein: CASRGSGDSSPDTQYF
clone size: many; J gene: TRBJ2-1; V gene: TRBV9; D gene: TRBD2; CDR3 DNA: TGTGCCAGCAGCGGACAAAGCGGGAGAAATGAGCAGTTCTTC; CDR3 protein: CASSGQSGRNEQFF
clone size: NA; J gene: TRBJ2-4; V gene: TRBV10-1; D gene: NA; CDR3 DNA: TGCGCCAGCACAACGGACAGCCTAAGCCTAGCCAAAAACATTCAGTACTTC; CDR3 protein: CASTTDSLSLAKNIQYF
clone size: NA; J gene: TRBJ1-4; V gene: TRBV6-1; D gene: NA; CDR3 DNA: TGTGCCAGCAGTGACAGTACTAATGAAAAACTGTTTTTT; CDR3 protein: CASSDSTNEKLFF
clone size: NA; J gene: TRBJ2-3; V gene: TRBV10-3; D gene: TRBD1; CDR3 DNA: TGTGCCACGAGTGAGGGGGCGGGTGGGGAAGAGACGCAGTATTTT; CDR3 protein: CATSEGAGGEETQYF
clone size: few; J gene: TRBJ2-1; V gene: TRBV27; D gene: NA; CDR3 DNA: TGTGCCAGCAGTTTTGGACAACAAGTAAGAGAGCAGTTCTTC; CDR3 protein: CASSFGQQVREQFF
clone size: medium-sized; J gene: TRBJ2-1; V gene: TRBV10-1; D gene: TRBD2; CDR3 DNA: TGCGCCAGCAGTGGAACGGCTAGCGGGAGTAATGAGCAGTTCTTC; CDR3 protein: CASSGTASGSNEQFF
clone size: medium-sized; J gene: TRBJ1-6; V gene: TRBV10-2; D gene: TRBD1; CDR3 DNA: TGCGCCAGCAGTGGGACAGGGGATAATTCACCCCTCCACTTT; CDR3 protein: CASSGTGDNSPLHF
clone size: NA; J gene: TRBJ2-5; V gene: TRBV10-3; D gene: TRBD2; CDR3 DNA: TGTGCGGGGCGCGGGGGGCGTGCCCAAGAGACTCAGTACTTC; CDR3 protein: CAGRGGRAQETQYF
clone size: few; J gene: TRBJ2-1; V gene: TRBV5-1; D gene: NA; CDR3 DNA: TGCGCCAGCAGCTACTACCCGGGGGCGGGTGGTGAAGGGAATGAGCAGTTCTTC; CDR3 protein: CASSYYPGAGGEGNEQFF
clone size: NA; J gene: TRBJ2-1; V gene: TRBV5-1; D gene: NA; CDR3 DNA: TGCGCCAGCAGCTTAGGCGTAAGCTCCTACAATGAGCAGTTCTTC; CDR3 protein: CASSLGVSSYNEQFF
clone size: few; J gene: TRBJ2-5; V gene: TRBV4-1; D gene: NA; CDR3 DNA: TGCGCCAGCAGCCAAACCCGTAGTTCTCAGACCCAGTACTTC; CDR3 protein: CASSQTRSSQTQYF
clone size: NA; J gene: TRBJ2-5; V gene: TRBV10-3; D gene: NA; CDR3 DNA: TGTGCCATGGGGGAGGGGGGGGGAGGGGTAGATACCCAGTACTTC; CDR3 protein: CAMGEGGGGVDTQYF
clone size: NA; J gene: TRBJ2-7; V gene: TRBV10-1; D gene: NA; CDR3 DNA: TGCGCGGGCAGTGGGGCCAGGCGCCAAGAGACGCAGTACTTC; CDR3 protein: CAGSGARRQETQYF
clone size: NA; J gene: TRBJ2-3; V gene: TRBV6-1; D gene: NA; CDR3 DNA: TGTGCGAGCATATGGGCTTCAGGGCAAGAGACCCAGTACTTT; CDR3 protein: CASIWASGQETQYF
clone size: NA; J gene: TRBJ2-3; V gene: TRBV6-1; D gene: NA; CDR3 DNA: TGTGCCAGCAGTGTGAAGGGGGATACGCAGTATTTT; CDR3 protein: CASSVKGDTQYF
clone size: few; J gene: TRBJ2-7; V gene: TRBV4-1; D gene: NA; CDR3 DNA: TGCGCCAGCAGCCAGGGGAATGAGCAGTACTTC; CDR3 protein: CASSQGNEQYF
clone size: medium-sized; J gene: TRBJ2-3; V gene: TRBV28; D gene: NA; CDR3 DNA: TGTGCCAGCAGTTTGTCAGATACGCAGTATTTT; CDR3 protein: CASSLSDTQYF
clone size: NA; J gene: TRBJ2-4; V gene: TRBV12-3/TRBV12-4; D gene: TRBD2; CDR3 DNA: TGTGCCAGCAGTTTGGGGACTAGCGGGATTTTAGCCAAAAACATTCAGTACTTC; CDR3 protein: CASSLGTSGILAKNIQYF
clone size: NA; J gene: TRBJ2-3; V gene: TRBV10-3; D gene: TRBD2; CDR3 DNA: TGTGCCATCAGTGAGCCCGGGACTAGCGACCAGGAGACGCAGTATTTT; CDR3 protein: CAISEPGTSDQETQYF
clone size: NA; J gene: TRBJ1-1; V gene: TRBV5-6; D gene: NA; CDR3 DNA: TGTGCCAGCAGCTTGGACCCGGGGACTGAAGCTTTCTTT; CDR3 protein: CASSLDPGTEAFF
clone size: many; J gene: TRBJ2-5; V gene: TRBV14; D gene: TRBD2; CDR3 DNA: TGTGCCAGCAGCCAAGGTCTGACTAGCGGGGCAGAGACCCAGTACTTC; CDR3 protein: CASSQGLTSGAETQYF
clone size: NA; J gene: TRBJ2-3; V gene: TRBV6-1; D gene: NA; CDR3 DNA: TGTGCCAGCAGTGACCGAACGGATAGCACAGATACGCAGTATTTT; CDR3 protein: CASSDRTDSTDTQYF
clone size: few; J gene: TRBJ2-1; V gene: TRBV14; D gene: TRBD2; CDR3 DNA: TGTGCCAGCAGCCAACAAGCGGGGGTGTACAATGAGCAGTTCTTC; CDR3 protein: CASSQQAGVYNEQFF
clone size: once; J gene: TRBJ2-2; V gene: TRBV6-5; D gene: TRBD2; CDR3 DNA: TGTGCCAGCAGTTTCATAGCGGGGGGGCATACCGGGGAGCTGTTTTTT; CDR3 protein: CASSFIAGGHTGELFF